The 4 T cell receptor beta chains reported below all come from one sample, sequenced in a study of T cells in localized non-small cell lung cancer. Clones were read by immunoSEQ multiplex PCR, and TCRdb kept only the in-frame ones, dropping some. This sample yields around 70,000 clones, of which roughly nine tenths are seen a single time; about a fifth belongs to the top ten. The starting material was peripheral blood, obtained before any cancer treatment. Receptors were obtained from a male donor at least 60 years old with stage III squamous cell lung carcinoma.

The rearrangement joins TRBV15 to TRBJ1-6; D ambiguous. V was clipped by 0 bases and J by 9 bases, with 3 bases between them. Germline-derived CDR1 and CDR2 are LNHNV and YYDKDF (reference sequence). The CDR3 has 12 residues. The DNA for the CDR3 is TGTGCCACCAGCAGAGATTTTTCACCCCTCCACTTT. The encoded protein is CATSRDFSPLHF.

The chain employs TRBV2 and TRBJ2-1; D call uncertain. Germline V lookup: CDR1 SNHLY, CDR2 FYNNEI. V lost 5 bases to trimming and J lost 5 bases, with 10 bases between them. The CDR3 sequence is 13 residues long. The CDR3 bases are TGTGCCAGCAGTACAAGACTCGACAATGAGCAGTTCTTC. It yields the protein CASSTRLDNEQFF.

The chain has TRBV18 and TRBJ2-5; the D gene is possibly TRBD2 (6 bases). V gave up 5 bases and J gave up 4 bases, with 8 bases separating them. Germline CDR1 reads KGHSH; CDR2 reads LQKENI. This CDR3 region has 12 residues. The CDR3 nucleotides are TGTGCCAGCTCAGGAGGGTTAGAGACCCAGTACTTC. This codes for CASSGGLETQYF.

The CDR3, as DNA: TGTGCCAGCAGCTCACCCCTGTTGAGCAGGACAGATACGCAGTATTTT. It codes for CASSSPLLSRTDTQYF. The chain recombines TRBV11-2 with TRBJ2-3, with D unclear. Trimming removed 4 bases from V and 3 bases from J, with 17 bases in between. The CDR3 contains 16 residues. The V gene's germline CDR1 is SGHAT and CDR2 FQNNGV.